This is a list of T cell receptor beta chains from one sample in a study of cytomegalovirus exposure and HLA in healthy donors. Generated by immunoSEQ multiplex PCR, the TCRdb table keeps only in-frame clones and is missing some. In the table there are some 240,000 clones, roughly 84% of which are singletons. Specimen: PBMCs. The receptors shown here come from a woman younger than 30 in good health and CMV-seropositive. The CDR3 runs from the conserved cysteine through the conserved F or W. Each record gives: D gene, V gene, CDR3 length, J gene, clone size, CDR3 DNA, CDR3 protein. The D gene is left open where the match is weak. Size values are once, few and many counts, or a class for expanded clones, and some rows have none.

>.|TRBV29-1|14|TRBJ1-1|.
TGCAGCGTTGTAAGGAGACAGGTGAACACTGAAGCTTTCTTT
CSVVRRQVNTEAFF
>TRBD2|TRBV9|14|TRBJ2-3|once
TGTGCCAGCAGCGGTAGCGGGAGCACAGATACGCAGTATTTT
CASSGSGSTDTQYF
>TRBD1|TRBV7-9|15|TRBJ2-7|.
TGTGCCAGCAGCTTGAGGACAGGGGGTGGATACGAGCAGTACTTC
CASSLRTGGGYEQYF
>.|TRBV2|17|TRBJ2-6|.
TGTGCCAGCAGTGAGTCGGGGGACGTCTCCGGGGCCAACGTCCTGACTTTC
CASSESGDVSGANVLTF
>.|TRBV5-4|12|TRBJ1-2|.
TGTGCCAGCAGCTTGGAAGGGAGCGGCTACACCTTC
CASSLEGSGYTF
>.|TRBV4-1|13|TRBJ1-2|.
TGCGCCAGCAGCCCAAGGGGGGGGGATGGCTACACCTTC
CASSPRGGDGYTF
>TRBD1|TRBV4-1|15|TRBJ2-5|.
TGCGCCAGCAGCCACCCCCCGAGGGGGCACGAGACCCAGTACTTC
CASSHPPRGHETQYF
>.|TRBV29-1|12|TRBJ2-2|.
TGCAGCGGGGGAGTAAAGGGCGGGGAGCTGTTTTTT
CSGGVKGGELFF
>TRBD1|TRBV29-1|15|TRBJ1-3|.
TGCAGCGTTGATAAAACAGGGGGCAGTGGAAACACCATATATTTT
CSVDKTGGSGNTIYF
>.|TRBV5-4|15|TRBJ2-7|.
TGTGCCAGCAGCCCTTGGACAGCCGAGACCTACGAGCAGTACTTC
CASSPWTAETYEQYF
>.|TRBV11-3|13|TRBJ1-1|.
TGTGCCAGCAGCTCCCCGAGGAACACTGAAGCTTTCTTT
CASSSPRNTEAFF
>TRBD2|TRBV27|18|TRBJ2-1|.
TGTGCCAGCAAAATATCTAGCGGGAGGGCCCAACCCTACAATGAGCAGTTCTTC
CASKISSGRAQPYNEQFF
>TRBD2|TRBV27|17|TRBJ2-1|.
TGTGCCAGCAGACAAACTTCTAGCGGACTTACCTACAATGAGCAGTTCTTC
CASRQTSSGLTYNEQFF
>TRBD1|TRBV6-1|14|TRBJ2-7|few
TGTGCCAGCACCACCGGGACAGGGCGGGTCGAGCAGTACTTC
CASTTGTGRVEQYF
>TRBD2|TRBV6-1|14|TRBJ2-3|.
TGTGCCAGTGCGACTAGCGGTCTTACAGATACGCAGTATTTT
CASATSGLTDTQYF
>.|TRBV27|14|TRBJ1-2|.
TGTGCCACCTCGAGGTCCACCCCAAACTATGGCTACACCTTC
CATSRSTPNYGYTF
>TRBD1|TRBV28|15|TRBJ2-2|.
TGTGCCAGCAGCGGACCTGACAGGGTCGGCGGGGAGCTGTTTTTT
CASSGPDRVGGELFF
>.|TRBV27|16|TRBJ1-1|.
TGTGCCAGCACCCCGGAGGGAGGCCCTATGAACACTGAAGCTTTCTTT
CASTPEGGPMNTEAFF
>.|TRBV5-4|14|TRBJ2-7|.
TGTGCCAGCAGCTTGTACGGGAGTGGGTACGAGCAGTACTTC
CASSLYGSGYEQYF
>TRBD1|TRBV6-1|16|TRBJ2-2|.
TGTGCCAGCAGAGAAACCGGGACAGAGAACACCGGGGAGCTGTTTTTT
CASRETGTENTGELFF
>.|TRBV4-2|14|TRBJ1-2|few
TGTGCCAGCAGCCAAGGCAGGGATCCCTATGGCTACACCTTC
CASSQGRDPYGYTF
>.|TRBV5-1|13|TRBJ2-7|many
TGCGCCAGCAGCATAGGGAGCTCCTACGAGCAGTACTTC
CASSIGSSYEQYF